The clone carrying this TCR beta chain came up a few times. Its antigen is unidentified. Investigators reverse transcribed all isolated RNA, so they sequenced expressed TCRB transcripts. TCRdb's table, derived via immunoSEQ multiplex PCR, lists solely in-frame clones and lacks some. The top ten clones hold roughly 4% of a sample with under 300,000 clones, 25% to 35% of them seen once. The record originates from a study of beta chain features in type 1 diabetes. Findings of the study overall: When Type 1 diabetes patients were examined, their TCRB CDR3s proved moderately but significantly shorter in all four CD4+ subsets.

The CDR3 spans 15 residues. V was clipped by 6 bases and J by 3 bases; unmatched bases: 8. CDR1 is MNHNS and CDR2 is SASEGT in the germline V gene. The sequencing input was central memory CD4+ T cells from blood. This chain joins TRBV6-1 and TRBJ1-5; 7 bases fit TRBD1. The TCR originated in a young man in good health. The CDR3: CASRTLGTDNQPQHF. In nucleotides, the CDR3 is TGTGCCAGCAGGACCTTGGGGACAGACAATCAGCCCCAGCATTTT.